This is a list of T cell receptor beta chains from one sample in a study of beta chain features in type 1 diabetes. Method: immunoSEQ multiplex PCR; TCRdb's copy keeps in-frame clones and lacks some. The table records 130,000 or so clones, 15% to 20% of them present only once. The material sequenced was central memory CD4+ T cells from blood. The receptors shown here come from a man aged 25 to 40 with type 1 diabetes. Each CDR3 is given with its conserved first and last residue. A D gene is named only where the DNA matches it firmly. Size is omitted from some rows. Given values are once, few, many or a class for expanded clones.

CDR3 length: 14; J gene: TRBJ2-3; clone size: -; D gene: TRBD2; V gene: TRBV29-1; CDR3 DNA: TGCAGCGTCAGTAGCGGGGGGGCAGGAGATACGCAGTATTTT; CDR3 protein: CSVSSGGAGDTQYF
CDR3 length: 12; J gene: TRBJ2-3; clone size: -; D gene: -; V gene: TRBV5-1; CDR3 DNA: TGCGCCAGCAGCAGAGAGACAGATACGCAGTATTTT; CDR3 protein: CASSRETDTQYF
CDR3 length: 15; J gene: TRBJ1-6; clone size: few; D gene: -; V gene: TRBV6-5; CDR3 DNA: TGTGCCAGCAGGATAACCGGGTCGAATAATTCACCCCTCCACTTT; CDR3 protein: CASRITGSNNSPLHF
CDR3 length: 15; J gene: TRBJ2-7; clone size: few; D gene: -; V gene: TRBV9; CDR3 DNA: TGTGCCAGCAGCCCCCGACTAGGGGCAGGCTACGAGCAGTACTTC; CDR3 protein: CASSPRLGAGYEQYF
CDR3 length: 14; J gene: TRBJ1-2; clone size: -; D gene: TRBD1; V gene: TRBV28; CDR3 DNA: TGTGCCAGCAGTTTATCAGGGGGCTTGTATGGCTACACCTTC; CDR3 protein: CASSLSGGLYGYTF
CDR3 length: 14; J gene: TRBJ1-1; clone size: -; D gene: -; V gene: TRBV13; CDR3 DNA: TGTGCCAGCAGCTTAGATGGGGGCGACACTGAAGCTTTCTTT; CDR3 protein: CASSLDGGDTEAFF
CDR3 length: 11; J gene: TRBJ2-7; clone size: -; D gene: -; V gene: TRBV2; CDR3 DNA: TGTGCCAGCAGCGGAACAGGCCTGCAGTACTTC; CDR3 protein: CASSGTGLQYF
CDR3 length: 11; J gene: TRBJ2-3; clone size: few; D gene: -; V gene: TRBV28; CDR3 DNA: TGTGCCAGCATCGGGCAGGGGACGCAGTATTTT; CDR3 protein: CASIGQGTQYF
CDR3 length: 14; J gene: TRBJ2-1; clone size: few; D gene: -; V gene: TRBV6-1; CDR3 DNA: TGTGCCAGCAGTGAAGGAAGCCGGCTCGATGAGCAGTTCTTC; CDR3 protein: CASSEGSRLDEQFF
CDR3 length: 16; J gene: TRBJ2-1; clone size: -; D gene: -; V gene: TRBV7-9; CDR3 DNA: TGTGCCAGCAGCTTAGAGGTTAGTAGCGGCTACAATGAGCAGTTCTTC; CDR3 protein: CASSLEVSSGYNEQFF
CDR3 length: 14; J gene: TRBJ1-6; clone size: -; D gene: -; V gene: TRBV5-1; CDR3 DNA: TGCGCCAGCAGCTCCCGGGAGGTCGAATCACCCCTCCACTTT; CDR3 protein: CASSSREVESPLHF
CDR3 length: 14; J gene: TRBJ2-2; clone size: -; D gene: -; V gene: TRBV2; CDR3 DNA: TGTGCCAGCAGTGGAGACAGTAACACCGGGGAGCTGTTTTTT; CDR3 protein: CASSGDSNTGELFF
CDR3 length: 9; J gene: TRBJ1-2; clone size: -; D gene: -; V gene: TRBV20-1; CDR3 DNA: TGCAGTGCTAGAGTCCGCTACACCTTC; CDR3 protein: CSARVRYTF
CDR3 length: 13; J gene: TRBJ2-5; clone size: -; D gene: -; V gene: TRBV7-2; CDR3 DNA: TGTGCCAGCAGCTTGGGGGGTTGGGAGACCCAGTACTTC; CDR3 protein: CASSLGGWETQYF
CDR3 length: 16; J gene: TRBJ2-1; clone size: -; D gene: TRBD2; V gene: TRBV6-6; CDR3 DNA: TGTGCCAGCAGTCGCGGACTAGCGGGGGGGCAAGACGAGCAGTTCTTC; CDR3 protein: CASSRGLAGGQDEQFF
CDR3 length: 18; J gene: TRBJ1-2; clone size: few; D gene: -; V gene: TRBV19; CDR3 DNA: TGTGCCCGTAGTCGAAGGCCAATACAGGGCGTGGGTCGCTATGGCTACACCTTC; CDR3 protein: CARSRRPIQGVGRYGYTF
CDR3 length: 14; J gene: TRBJ1-1; clone size: many; D gene: -; V gene: TRBV18; CDR3 DNA: TGTGCCAGCTCACCGGACGGGTTGAACACTGAAGCTTTCTTT; CDR3 protein: CASSPDGLNTEAFF
CDR3 length: 13; J gene: TRBJ2-5; clone size: -; D gene: -; V gene: TRBV29-1; CDR3 DNA: TGCAGCGTTGACCCGGGGTCCGGGGGGACCCAGTACTTC; CDR3 protein: CSVDPGSGGTQYF
CDR3 length: 16; J gene: TRBJ2-2; clone size: -; D gene: TRBD2; V gene: TRBV4-3; CDR3 DNA: TGCGCCAGCAGCCCCCTATCAACTAGCGTGGCCGGGGAGCTGTTTTTT; CDR3 protein: CASSPLSTSVAGELFF
CDR3 length: 14; J gene: TRBJ1-2; clone size: -; D gene: -; V gene: TRBV7-2; CDR3 DNA: TGTGCCAGCAGCTCGTTGGACAAGGGAATCGCCTACACCTTC; CDR3 protein: CASSSLDKGIAYTF
CDR3 length: 14; J gene: TRBJ2-5; clone size: -; D gene: TRBD2; V gene: TRBV29-1; CDR3 DNA: TGCAGCGTTCTAAGACTAGCGGGGGTAGAGACCCAGTACTTC; CDR3 protein: CSVLRLAGVETQYF
CDR3 length: 14; J gene: TRBJ1-3; clone size: few; D gene: -; V gene: TRBV7-2; CDR3 DNA: TGTGCCAGCAGCTCAAGAGGCTCTGGAAACACCATATATTTT; CDR3 protein: CASSSRGSGNTIYF
CDR3 length: 16; J gene: TRBJ1-6; clone size: many; D gene: -; V gene: TRBV5-1; CDR3 DNA: TGCGCCAGCAGCTGGAAAACCCTGGAGTCTAATTCACCCCTCCACTTT; CDR3 protein: CASSWKTLESNSPLHF
CDR3 length: 15; J gene: TRBJ2-7; clone size: few; D gene: TRBD1; V gene: TRBV18; CDR3 DNA: TGTGCCAGCTCACCACCGGGACAGGCCAATTACGAGCAGTACTTC; CDR3 protein: CASSPPGQANYEQYF
CDR3 length: 13; J gene: TRBJ1-1; clone size: few; D gene: TRBD1; V gene: TRBV29-1; CDR3 DNA: TGCAGCGGACAGGGCCCGAGGGGCACTGAAGCTTTCTTT; CDR3 protein: CSGQGPRGTEAFF
CDR3 length: 12; J gene: TRBJ1-1; clone size: -; D gene: -; V gene: TRBV29-1; CDR3 DNA: TGCAGCGTTGGACATAAGAACACTGAAGCTTTCTTT; CDR3 protein: CSVGHKNTEAFF
CDR3 length: 15; J gene: TRBJ2-3; clone size: many; D gene: -; V gene: TRBV5-1; CDR3 DNA: TGCGCCAGCAGCTTGGATGGCTACCTCGTTGATACGCAGTATTTT; CDR3 protein: CASSLDGYLVDTQYF
CDR3 length: 11; J gene: TRBJ2-5; clone size: few; D gene: -; V gene: TRBV6-5; CDR3 DNA: TGTGCCAGCAGTTACGGGCAGACCCAGTACTTC; CDR3 protein: CASSYGQTQYF
CDR3 length: 14; J gene: TRBJ1-3; clone size: -; D gene: -; V gene: TRBV14; CDR3 DNA: TGTGCCAGCAGCCGGCAGTACTCTGGAAACACCATATATTTT; CDR3 protein: CASSRQYSGNTIYF
CDR3 length: 11; J gene: TRBJ2-1; clone size: -; D gene: TRBD1; V gene: TRBV29-1; CDR3 DNA: TGCAGCGCGGGACAGTACAATGAGCAGTTCTTC; CDR3 protein: CSAGQYNEQFF
CDR3 length: 16; J gene: TRBJ1-4; clone size: -; D gene: TRBD1; V gene: TRBV28; CDR3 DNA: TGTGCCAGCAGTGACTCCCGACAGGGAACTTTGGAAAAACTGTTTTTT; CDR3 protein: CASSDSRQGTLEKLFF
CDR3 length: 16; J gene: TRBJ2-5; clone size: -; D gene: TRBD2; V gene: TRBV4-3; CDR3 DNA: TGCGCCAGCAGCCAGGAACTAGCGGGGGGGCCCGAGACCCAGTACTTC; CDR3 protein: CASSQELAGGPETQYF
CDR3 length: 12; J gene: TRBJ2-1; clone size: many; D gene: -; V gene: TRBV2; CDR3 DNA: TGTGCCAGCAGTCCCCGGACAACAAAATTGTTCTTC; CDR3 protein: CASSPRTTKLFF
CDR3 length: 16; J gene: TRBJ1-1; clone size: -; D gene: -; V gene: TRBV7-9; CDR3 DNA: TGTGCCAGCAGCTTAGCGGGGACATACATGAACACTGAAGCTTTCTTT; CDR3 protein: CASSLAGTYMNTEAFF
CDR3 length: 14; J gene: TRBJ2-6; clone size: -; D gene: -; V gene: TRBV14; CDR3 DNA: TGTGCCAGCAGCCAAGTTACTGGGGCCAACGTCCTGACTTTC; CDR3 protein: CASSQVTGANVLTF
CDR3 length: 13; J gene: TRBJ2-3; clone size: -; D gene: TRBD2; V gene: TRBV5-1; CDR3 DNA: TGCGCCAGTCTAGCGGGGGACACAGATACGCAGTATTTT; CDR3 protein: CASLAGDTDTQYF
CDR3 length: 15; J gene: TRBJ2-3; clone size: -; D gene: TRBD2; V gene: TRBV5-1; CDR3 DNA: TGCGCCAGCAGCTTGGCGGGACTACAGACAGATACGCAGTATTTT; CDR3 protein: CASSLAGLQTDTQYF
CDR3 length: 15; J gene: TRBJ2-6; clone size: -; D gene: -; V gene: TRBV2; CDR3 DNA: TGTGCCAGCAGGGTTCAGCGGGTTGGGGCCAACGTCCTGACTTTC; CDR3 protein: CASRVQRVGANVLTF
CDR3 length: 12; J gene: TRBJ2-1; clone size: few; D gene: TRBD1; V gene: TRBV30; CDR3 DNA: TGTGCCTGGGGACAGGGCTACAATGAGCAGTTCTTC; CDR3 protein: CAWGQGYNEQFF
CDR3 length: 14; J gene: TRBJ2-7; clone size: once; D gene: -; V gene: TRBV14; CDR3 DNA: TGTGCCAGCAGCCAAGGCTCTAGCTCCTACGAGCAGTACTTC; CDR3 protein: CASSQGSSSYEQYF
CDR3 length: 14; J gene: TRBJ1-1; clone size: once; D gene: -; V gene: TRBV11-1; CDR3 DNA: TGTGCCAGCAGCGAAGGGTTCCTGAACACTGAAGCTTTCTTT; CDR3 protein: CASSEGFLNTEAFF
CDR3 length: 13; J gene: TRBJ2-7; clone size: few; D gene: -; V gene: TRBV2; CDR3 DNA: TGTGCCAGCAGTGAGAGTCGTTCCTACGAGCAGTACTTC; CDR3 protein: CASSESRSYEQYF
CDR3 length: 17; J gene: TRBJ1-2; clone size: -; D gene: -; V gene: TRBV27; CDR3 DNA: TGTGCCAGCAGCTTAGGATTCCCCGGACAGAGAAACTATGGCTACACCTTC; CDR3 protein: CASSLGFPGQRNYGYTF
CDR3 length: 17; J gene: TRBJ1-2; clone size: few; D gene: -; V gene: TRBV4-3; CDR3 DNA: TGCGCCAGCAGCCAAGATTGGGCAAATAGTATTAACTATGGCTACACCTTC; CDR3 protein: CASSQDWANSINYGYTF